The rows below give T cell receptor beta chains drawn from one sample of a study of T cells in Graves' hyperthyroidism and ophthalmopathy. TCRdb re-called the multiplex PCR reads through MiXCR, storing one row per CDR3 protein. The top ten hold roughly 10% of the sample, which has some 760,000 distinct CDR3 sequences, around 13% seen once. Input material: blood. The receptors come from a woman under 30 with Graves' hyperthyroidism. The CDR3 runs from the conserved cysteine through the conserved F or W. Fields, in order: V gene, clone size, D gene, J gene, CDR3 DNA, CDR3 protein. D genes are given only for firm matches. A clone size is listed for some rows: how often the clone was seen (once, few, many), or a class if it is expanded.

>TRBV25-1|few|TRBD1|TRBJ1-1
TGTGCCAGCAGACAGGGGGCTATGAGCACTGAAGCTTTCTTT
CASRQGAMSTEAFF
>TRBV27|NA|TRBD2|TRBJ2-1
TGTGCCAGCAGTTCCGGACTAGCGGGAGGGGCTGAGCAGTTCTTC
CASSSGLAGGAEQFF
>TRBV10-3|many|NA|TRBJ2-7
TGTGCCATCGCTGGAGTGGGAGTTACGGAGCAGTACTTC
CAIAGVGVTEQYF
>TRBV19|NA|NA|TRBJ2-3
TGTGCCACTGGGGCCGGAGTCTTTTTCGATACGCAGTATTTT
CATGAGVFFDTQYF
>TRBV20-1|many|TRBD2|TRBJ2-1
TGCAGTGCTAGTGGGCGGGAGGGCTCCTACAATGAGCAGTTCTTC
CSASGREGSYNEQFF
>TRBV9|once|NA|TRBJ2-1
TGTGCCAGCAGCCCAGGCCCTAGGGGGGACTCTCCCTACAATGAGCAGTTCTTC
CASSPGPRGDSPYNEQFF
>TRBV7-8|many|TRBD2|TRBJ2-1
TGTGCCAGCAGCCTCTCCGGGACTATTTACAATGAGCAGTTCTTC
CASSLSGTIYNEQFF
>TRBV5-1|few|NA|TRBJ2-5
TGCGCCAGCAGCTTCGGTCGTCAAGAGACCCAGTACTTC
CASSFGRQETQYF
>TRBV7-3|NA|NA|TRBJ2-1
TGTGCCAGCAGCTCTGGGCTGGGGTTCGACAATGAGCAGTTCTTC
CASSSGLGFDNEQFF
>TRBV20-1|few|NA|TRBJ1-1
TGCAGTGCTAGAATAGGGCGGGAGGTAAAGGAGTTAAACACTGAAGCTTTCTTT
CSARIGREVKELNTEAFF
>TRBV28|many|TRBD1|TRBJ1-1
TGTGCCAGCAGTCCGACAGGGCTTCCTGGCACTGAAGCTTTCTTT
CASSPTGLPGTEAFF
>TRBV20-1|many|TRBD1|TRBJ2-5
TGCAGTGCCAAATCCTACAGGACAGGGGGCAGGGCTAGCGCCCAAGAGACCCAGTACTTC
CSAKSYRTGGRASAQETQYF
>TRBV28|many|TRBD2|TRBJ2-1
TGTGCCAGCAGTTTCCTCGGACTAGCGGGGGCCTACAATGAGCAGTTCTTC
CASSFLGLAGAYNEQFF
>TRBV2|few|TRBD2|TRBJ2-1
TGTGCCAGCAGTCATTCTAGCGGGACCAATGAGCAGTTCTTC
CASSHSSGTNEQFF
>TRBV12-3/TRBV12-4|few|TRBD2|TRBJ2-3
TGTGCCAGCAGCCCAGGGGAGCTAGCGGGAGTGAAAGATACGCAGTATTTT
CASSPGELAGVKDTQYF
>TRBV7-9|many|NA|TRBJ2-4
TGTGCCAGCAGCTTAGTAGGGGTAGCCAAAAACATTCAGTACTTC
CASSLVGVAKNIQYF
>TRBV28|many|TRBD1|TRBJ2-7
TGTGCCAGCAGTTCGGGGGACAGGGCCCTCTACGAGCAGTACTTC
CASSSGDRALYEQYF
>TRBV4-1|many|NA|TRBJ2-7
TGCGCCAGCACGCCACGGATAACCTTGGACGGGAACTACGAGCAGTACTTC
CASTPRITLDGNYEQYF
>TRBV19|few|NA|TRBJ2-3
TGTGCCAGTCGGAGTTGGGACTGGACAGATACGCAGTATTTT
CASRSWDWTDTQYF
>TRBV9|few|NA|TRBJ2-2
TGTGCCAGCAGCGTACCCACCGGGGAGCTGTTTTTT
CASSVPTGELFF
>TRBV27|few|TRBD2|TRBJ2-3
TGTGCCAGCAGTTCCTGGGGGGGGGGCACAGATACGCAGTATTTT
CASSSWGGGTDTQYF
>TRBV2|many|NA|TRBJ1-3
TGTGCCAACCAACAGTTCTCTGGAAACACCATATATTTT
CANQQFSGNTIYF
>TRBV20-1|few|TRBD2|TRBJ2-1
TGCAGTGCTAGAGATTGGGGGCGGGAGGACAGAGACAATGAGCAGTTCTTC
CSARDWGREDRDNEQFF
>TRBV27|few|NA|TRBJ2-1
TGTGCCACCCTGCGGGGAGGTGAGCAGTTCTTC
CATLRGGEQFF
>TRBV29-1|few|NA|TRBJ1-2
TGCAGCGTTGGATGGTACAGGGATTATGGCTACACCTTC
CSVGWYRDYGYTF
>TRBV20-1|many|NA|TRBJ1-1
TGCAGTGCTAGAGATCTGGCAGGGGTCAACACTGAAGCTTTCTTT
CSARDLAGVNTEAFF
>TRBV20-1|many|NA|TRBJ2-5
TGCAGTGCCCCATACTATGGAGATTGGAAAGAGACCCAGTACTTC
CSAPYYGDWKETQYF
>TRBV11-2|NA|TRBD2|TRBJ2-1
TGTGCCAGCAGGGTTACTAGCGGGAGGTACAATGAGCAGTTCTTC
CASRVTSGRYNEQFF
>TRBV28|NA|NA|TRBJ2-6
TGTGCCAGCGCCATACAAGTCTCTGGGGCCAACGTCCTGACTTTC
CASAIQVSGANVLTF